Below are 18 T cell receptor beta chains sequenced from a single sample in a study of CD8 T cells in ankylosing spondylitis (dated by TCRdb to about 2017). Library preparation employed 5' RACE. TCRdb records Illumina HiSeq 2500 as the sequencer. Through fastp at Q25 and MiXCR, TCRdb rebuilt clones from the public reads, retaining in-frame beta chains. Every entry covers one CDR3 protein and lists the most common genes and DNA from its rows. The sample includes some 220,000 distinct CDR3 sequences, with about 7% observed a single time. The ten largest clonotypes hold about 14% of the sample. Here is what the overall study found, with its caveats: Blood from ankylosing spondylitis patients appeared to be characterized by a TCR beta motif composed of eight or nine highly homologous amino acid variants.

No cognate antigen is known for these TCRs. The sample was blood, either unsorted or a sorted T cell fraction (not recorded which). These receptor sequences come from a male donor with ankylosing spondylitis.

This clonotype was observed at least ten times. The chain employs TRBV10-3 and TRBJ1-1; D uncertain. Trimming stripped 3 bases from V and 6 bases from J, with 14 bases between. Germline assignment: CDR1 ENHRY and CDR2 SYGVKD. The CDR3 spans 14 residues. CDR3 DNA sequence: TGTGCCATCAGTGACTGGAGCGCGGGGTCTGAAGCTTTCTTT. It specifies CAISDWSAGSEAFF.

This clonotype was seen many times. The rearrangement joins TRBV20-1 to TRBJ2-7; perhaps TRBD2 as D (6 bases). The CDR3 is 14 residues long. V lost 6 bases, J lost 4 bases, and 19 bases lay in between. Germline CDR1 reads DFQATT; CDR2 reads SNEGSKA (reference sequence). The CDR3 reads CSAIRGRDFYEQYF. CDR3 nucleotides: TGCAGTGCAATAAGGGGACGGGACTTTTACGAGCAGTACTTC.

The chain links TRBV6-1 to TRBJ2-1, with a weak D call TRBD2 (6 bases). V lost 4 bases to trimming and J lost 0 bases, with 19 bases between them. Per germline, CDR1 MNHNS and CDR2 SASEGT. The CDR3 is made up of 18 amino acids. CDR3 loop: CASSVVWRDYSSYNEQFF. The CDR3 DNA reads TGTGCCAGCAGTGTAGTGTGGCGGGATTATAGCTCCTACAATGAGCAGTTCTTC.

The chain combines TRBV5-1 with TRBJ2-5; TRBD2 might be the D (5 bases). Deletions cut 1 base from V and 5 bases from J, with 15 bases between. This CDR3 has 15 amino acids. The germline CDR1 and CDR2 sequences are SGHRS and YFSETQ. CDR3 loop: CASSLSVGKAETQYF. DNA of the CDR3: TGCGCCAGCAGCTTGTCTGTCGGGAAGGCGGAGACCCAGTACTTC.

This clonotype was picked up many times. V usage is TRBV7-9 and J usage is TRBJ2-7; 8 nucleotides agree with TRBD1. V was clipped by 1 base and J by 7 bases; unmatched bases: 6. The CDR3 covers 14 residues. Per germline, CDR1 SEHNR and CDR2 FQNEAQ (reference sequence). CDR3 amino acids: CASSLVQGAEEQYF. In DNA, the CDR3 is TGTGCCAGCAGCTTAGTCCAGGGGGCCGAGGAGCAGTACTTC.

This clonotype was detected ten times or more. The rearrangement joins TRBV4-3 to TRBJ2-3, with 8 positions matching TRBD1. Germline V lookup: CDR1 LGHNA, CDR2 YSLEER. The CDR3 has 18 residues. The J segment lost 2 bases and the V segment lost 0 bases, leaving 10 bases of the junction unmatched. The CDR3 loop reads CASSQDGTGQGITDTQYF. Written as DNA, the CDR3 is TGCGCCAGCAGCCAAGATGGGACTGGACAGGGTATCACAGATACGCAGTATTTT.

This clonotype has a count of ten or more. V and J are TRBV6-2 or TRBV6-3 and TRBJ2-1, with D perhaps assigned TRBD1 or TRBD2 (6 bases each). V was cut by 6 bases and J by 10 bases, with 13 bases left in between. CDR3 size: 12 residues. Germline V gives CDR1 MNHEY, CDR2 SVGEGT. The CDR3 DNA is TGTGCCAGCAGGACGGGGGCACGGGAGCAGTTCTTC. Its protein is CASRTGAREQFF.

The gene calls are TRBV28 and TRBJ2-2, with TRBD1 matching 7 bases. CDR3 length: 16 residues. Germline-derived CDR1 and CDR2 are MDHEN and SYDVKM. After removal of 3 bases from V and 2 bases from J, the junction contained 6 bases not matched to a gene. The CDR3 bases are TGTGCCAGCAGTTTGGTGGCAGGGGGAAACACCGGGGAGCTGTTTTTT. Translated, it gives CASSLVAGGNTGELFF.

This clonotype was seen at least ten times. The V and J genes are TRBV28 and TRBJ2-7; D assignment may be TRBD1 or TRBD2 (5 bases each). Per germline, CDR1 MDHEN and CDR2 SYDVKM. The length of the CDR3 is 13 residues. Trimming removed 2 bases from V and 6 bases from J, with 11 bases in between. Here the CDR3 reads CASSLVQGVEQYF. The CDR3 DNA is TGTGCCAGCAGTTTAGTTCAGGGAGTCGAGCAGTACTTC.

This clonotype was seen more than once but under ten times. CDR3 DNA: TGTGCCAGCAGTTTATCGGGGACCGCACAGGGGCAGTACTTC. Its translation is CASSLSGTAQGQYF. The V call is TRBV27, the J call TRBJ2-7, with a weak D call TRBD1 (6 bases). Germline CDR1 reads MNHEY; CDR2 reads SMNVEV (reference sequence). The CDR3 consists of 14 residues. V lost 0 bases and J lost 9, with 15 bases in between.

This clonotype turned up a few times. The J gene is TRBJ2-1, the V gene TRBV29-1; TRBD1 aligns across 9 bases. CDR3 length: 14 amino acids. J lost 4 bases, V lost 3 bases, and 4 bases had no gene match. The germline gives CDR1 SQVTM, CDR2 ANQGSEA. Written as DNA, the CDR3 is TGCAGCGTTGATTCTGACAGGGGGTACAATGAGCAGTTCTTC. Translated: CSVDSDRGYNEQFF.

The table lists this clonotype with many counts. The chain has TRBV6-5 and TRBJ2-1, with no clear D. CDR1 MNHEY and CDR2 SVGAGI come from the germline V gene. The CDR3 consists of 15 residues. V was clipped by 3 bases and J by 4 bases, with 13 bases between them. The CDR3 spells CASSYLSPGYNEQFF. The CDR3 nucleotides read TGTGCCAGCAGTTATCTTTCCCCGGGTTACAATGAGCAGTTCTTC.

The chain has TRBV6-2 or TRBV6-3 and TRBJ2-7; no clear D. Germline assignment: CDR1 MNHEY and CDR2 SVGEGT. CDR3 size: 12 residues. Trimming took off 2 bases at V and 4 bases at J, with 6 bases between the two ends. The CDR3 DNA reads as TGTGCCAGCAGTTACGTGAAATACGAGCAGTACTTC. It specifies CASSYVKYEQYF.

This clonotype came up many times. The chain joins TRBV5-6 to TRBJ2-7; unclear D gene. The CDR3 extends over 14 amino acids. The germline V and J ends were trimmed by 4 bases and 6 bases, with 17 bases remaining between them. Germline V gene lookup returns CDR1 SGHDT and CDR2 YYEEEE. The DNA for the CDR3 is TGTGCCAGCAGCCTCCCGGGCGAGAGGCGCGAGCAGTACTTC. It translates to CASSLPGERREQYF. Variable domain in full (rest from reference TRBV5-6 and TRBJ2-7): DAGVTQSPTHLIKTRGQQVTLRCSPKSGHDTVSWYQQALGQGPQFIFQYYEEEERQRGNFPDRFSGHQFPNYSSELNVNALLLGDSALYLCASSLPGERREQYFGPGTRLTVT.

This clonotype showed up many times. The rearrangement links TRBV10-3 to TRBJ2-5, with D tentatively TRBD1 (5 bases). Germline V CDR1 and CDR2: ENHRY, SYGVKD. Trimming removed 4 bases at V and 2 bases at J, with 11 bases between. The CDR3 spans 14 residues. DNA for the CDR3: TGTGCCATCAGTGGACAGTCTACACAAGAGACCCAGTACTTC. Translated: CAISGQSTQETQYF.

The table lists this clonotype with many counts. The chain combines TRBV7-9 with TRBJ2-1, with 9 bases identical to TRBD2. This CDR3 is built from 15 residues. Germline V gives CDR1 SEHNR, CDR2 FQNEAQ (reference sequence). V was clipped by 7 bases and J by 4 bases; unmatched bases: 8. This CDR3 is CASTPLAGLYNEQFF. CDR3 DNA sequence: TGTGCCAGCACCCCCCTAGCGGGGTTATACAATGAGCAGTTCTTC.

This clonotype was counted only a few times. This chain uses TRBV27 with TRBJ2-1; TRBD2 matches at 8 bases. This CDR3 has 16 residues. V was clipped by 5 bases and J by 2 bases; unmatched bases: 8. Germline assignment: CDR1 MNHEY and CDR2 SMNVEV (reference sequence). In DNA, the CDR3 is TGTGCCAGCAGTCCTGGGGCGGGAGGCCCCTACAATGAGCAGTTCTTC. It codes for CASSPGAGGPYNEQFF.

This clonotype was observed at least ten times. The genes are TRBV27 and TRBJ1-6, with D maybe TRBD1 (5 bases). The length of the CDR3 is 14 residues. The V end was cut by 6 bases, the J end by 13 bases, with 19 bases between. From germline, CDR1 is MNHEY and CDR2 SMNVEV (reference sequence). CDR3 amino acids: CASSLAGTLGPLHF. In DNA form, the CDR3 reads TGTGCCAGCAGCCTTGCAGGGACTCTGGGTCCCCTCCACTTT.